These 26 T cell receptor beta chains share one sample of origin, sequenced in a study. TCRdb itself ran the RT-PCR reads through MiXCR, one entry per CDR3 protein. The table shows about 700,000 distinct CDR3 sequences, with 13% to 15% occurring only once. The specimen was memory CD4+ T cells from blood. Source of these receptors: a female donor in good health, serving as a healthy control.

This chain joins TRBV7-9 and TRBJ2-5; maybe TRBD1 (5 bases). The CDR3 runs 12 residues. The germline V gene encodes CDR1 SEHNR and CDR2 FQNEAQ (reference sequence). V was pared by 7 bases and J by 3 bases, with 9 bases between. CDR3 bases: TGTGCCAGCACCCAGGGTGAAGAGACCCAGTACTTC. It translates to CASTQGEETQYF.

This clonotype turned up a few times. The chain carries TRBV5-1 and TRBJ2-5; D remains ambiguous. The CDR3 contains 13 residues. V was cut by 3 bases and J by 2 bases, with 8 bases left in between. Germline lookup yields CDR1 SGHRS and CDR2 YFSETQ. CDR3 bases: TGCGCCAGCAGCTCCCAGCCGCAAGAGACCCAGTACTTC. Protein product: CASSSQPQETQYF.

This clonotype appeared many times. This rearrangement joins TRBV29-1 to TRBJ2-1; D gene uncertain. V lost 8 bases and J lost 2, with 19 bases in between. Germline V gene lookup returns CDR1 SQVTM and CDR2 ANQGSEA. The CDR3 length is 15 residues. CDR3 residues: CSSLRSNNPYNEQFF. Here the CDR3 DNA reads TGCAGCTCCCTGCGGAGCAATAATCCCTACAATGAGCAGTTCTTC.

The J gene is TRBJ2-3, the V gene TRBV7-2, with 7 bases identical to TRBD2. This CDR3 contains 15 residues. Germline values: CDR1 SGHTA, CDR2 FQGNSA. J lost 6 bases, V lost 4 bases, and 10 bases had no gene match. The CDR3 nucleotides read TGTGCCAGCAGCTCAGGAGGGAGCGGGGTGGATACGCAGTATTTT. Protein sequence: CASSSGGSGVDTQYF. The variable domain in full, with the rest retrieved from reference TRBV7-2 and TRBJ2-3, is GAGVSQSPSNKVTEKGKDVELRCDPISGHTALYWYRQSLGQGLEFLIYFQGNSAPDKSGLPSDRFSAERTGGSVSTLTIQRTQQEDSAVYLCASSSGGSGVDTQYFGPGTRLTVL.

The V call is TRBV27, the J call TRBJ2-5; D is tentatively TRBD1 or TRBD2 (5 bases each). The V gene's germline CDR1 is MNHEY and CDR2 SMNVEV (reference sequence). The V end lost 6 bases, the J end lost 5 bases, and 13 bases lay between the germline ends. This CDR3 has 13 residues. The CDR3 spells CASSARWGETQYF. The CDR3, as DNA: TGTGCCAGCAGCGCGCGGTGGGGGGAGACCCAGTACTTC.

There are many counts of this clonotype. The V and J genes are TRBV12-3 or TRBV12-4 and TRBJ1-1; perhaps TRBD1 as D (6 bases). The CDR3 is 14 residues long. Trimming left V 6 bases short and J 3 bases short, with 14 bases between. The chain's CDR3 is CASSPRGGDTEAFF. DNA of the CDR3: TGTGCCAGCAGCCCCAGGGGAGGGGACACTGAAGCTTTCTTT.

This clonotype has at least ten counts. The V call is TRBV20-1, the J call TRBJ2-1, with 9 nucleotides matching TRBD1. J was trimmed by 4 bases and V by 4 bases; bases with no gene match: 5. In germline, CDR1 is DFQATT, CDR2 SNEGSKA (reference sequence). The CDR3 loop spans 14 amino acids. The CDR3: CSATGTGYYNEQFF. The CDR3, as DNA: TGCAGTGCTACCGGGACAGGGTATTACAATGAGCAGTTCTTC.

V and J are TRBV28 and TRBJ2-2; a possible D gene is TRBD1 (6 bases). Between the trimmed V and J ends, which lost 5 bases and 1 base, there was a span of 17 bases. Germline CDR1 MDHEN, CDR2 SYDVKM. The CDR3 has 17 residues. This chain's CDR3 is CASSPGAEGQNTGELFF. CDR3 coding DNA: TGTGCCAGCAGTCCCGGGGCCGAGGGACAGAACACCGGGGAGCTGTTTTTT.

In this sample, this clonotype turned up many times. This chain connects TRBV12-3 or TRBV12-4 to TRBJ1-5, with D tentatively TRBD1 (6 bases). V shed 6 bases and J shed 4 bases, with 7 bases lying between them. The CDR3 has 12 amino acids. CDR3 coding DNA: TGTGCCAGCAGCCAGGGGAATCAGCCCCAGCATTTT. Translated, it gives CASSQGNQPQHF.

In its sample, this clonotype was seen many times. V and J are TRBV7-2 and TRBJ1-2; D is ambiguous. CDR1 and CDR2 from the germline V gene are SGHTA and FQGNSA. The CDR3 totals 16 residues. V lost 1 base, J lost 8 bases, and 20 bases lay in between. The CDR3 sequence is CASSLEDHRAGHGYTF. Written as DNA, the CDR3 is TGTGCCAGCAGCTTAGAAGACCACCGGGCCGGTCACGGCTACACCTTC.

J is TRBJ1-1 and V is TRBV18, with D possibly TRBD1 on 5 matching bases. This CDR3 spans 13 amino acids. V was pared by 3 bases and J by 11 bases, with 16 bases between. Germline CDR1 reads KGHSH; CDR2 reads LQKENI. The CDR3 sequence is CASSPTDSRAAFF. CDR3 nucleotides: TGTGCCAGCTCACCTACAGACAGCAGGGCTGCTTTCTTT.

At least ten counts were recorded for this clonotype. Germline is not matched at one junction end, which may reflect a read error. This rearrangement joins TRBV6-2 or TRBV6-3 to TRBJ2-2; a weak D match, TRBD2 (5 bases). The CDR3 covers 15 residues. In germline, CDR1 is MNHEY, CDR2 SVGEGT. Here the CDR3 DNA reads TGTGCCAGCAGTTACCTGGCCGGGAACGCCGGGGAGCTGTTTTTT. Amino acids: CASSYLAGNAGELFF.

A few counts support this clonotype. The chain has TRBV5-1 and TRBJ2-3; 11 bases agree with TRBD1. Per the germline V gene, CDR1 is SGHRS and CDR2 is YFSETQ. The CDR3 has 17 amino acids. V dropped 4 bases and J dropped 6; count of bases not matched to a gene: 13. The CDR3 region is CASSQGQGALTPDTQYF. In DNA form, the CDR3 reads TGCGCCAGCAGCCAAGGACAGGGGGCATTAACACCCGATACGCAGTATTTT.

This clonotype was picked up one time. The rearrangement joins TRBV6-6 to TRBJ2-1, with unresolved D. CDR1 MNHNY and CDR2 SVGAGI come from the germline V gene (reference sequence). Trimming took 6 bases from V and 9 from J, leaving 12 bases between them. The CDR3 spans 12 residues. CDR3 region: CASSLELGEQFF. CDR3 DNA sequence: TGTGCCAGCAGCCTAGAGCTGGGTGAGCAGTTCTTC.

The V and J genes are TRBV2 and TRBJ2-3; 8 bases match TRBD1. CDR1 and CDR2 (germline): SNHLY, FYNNEI. V lost 5 bases and J lost 5; bases outside the gene matches: 6. The length of the CDR3 is 14 residues. The CDR3 coding sequence is TGTGCCAGCAGTAAGACAGGGGTAAGAGATACGCAGTATTTT. It yields the protein CASSKTGVRDTQYF.

This clonotype was counted between two and nine times. The chain recombines TRBV12-3 or TRBV12-4 with TRBJ1-5; D not resolved. The CDR3 totals 16 residues. Trimming pared 6 bases from V and 1 base from J, leaving 16 bases between. DNA for the CDR3: TGTGCCAGCAGCCGAACAGACATGGGGAGCAATCAGCCCCAGCATTTT. Protein sequence: CASSRTDMGSNQPQHF.

This clonotype has a handful of counts. The V and J genes are TRBV9 and TRBJ2-1, with 12 bases matching TRBD2. Germline trimming cut 0 bases from V and 9 bases from J; bases unmatched to any gene: 7. Germline V gene lookup returns CDR1 SGDLS and CDR2 YYNGEE. The CDR3 has 16 residues. The CDR3 reads CASSVGLAGGPGEQFF. CDR3 DNA sequence: TGTGCCAGCAGCGTAGGTCTAGCGGGAGGGCCGGGTGAGCAGTTCTTC.

This clonotype has a handful of counts. The chain joins TRBV10-3 to TRBJ2-3; D is unresolved. The germline CDR1 and CDR2 sequences are ENHRY and SYGVKD. V shed 0 bases and J shed 6 bases, with 7 bases lying between them. The CDR3 is 13 residues long. The CDR3 nucleotides read TGTGCCATCAGTGAGTCTACCGGGGATACGCAGTATTTT. Its protein product is CAISESTGDTQYF.

As regards this clonotype: This likely comes from a read error, as the CDR3 has no conserved phenylalanine or tryptophan at its end. It is unclear where the CDR3 begins or ends on the DNA, so no DNA is shown, and the CDR3 is as TCRdb lists it. The chain has TRBV6-6 and TRBJ2-7; no DNA check was done on the table's D call, TRBD1. Germline lookup yields CDR1 MNHNY and CDR2 SVGAGI (reference sequence). The CDR3 sequence runs 9 residues, both termini included. The CDR3 reads CASSQPGAK.

At least ten counts were recorded for this clonotype. V and J are TRBV12-3 or TRBV12-4 and TRBJ2-3, with D possibly being TRBD2 (5 bases). There are 15 residues in the CDR3. Trimming took off 3 bases at V and 2 bases at J, with 12 bases between the two ends. CDR3 in DNA: TGTGCCAGCAGTTTTCGAGGACTGCCCACAGATACGCAGTATTTT. It is translated as CASSFRGLPTDTQYF.

This clonotype appeared many times. The chain couples TRBV5-1 to TRBJ2-7; TRBD1 agrees at 7 bases. The germline CDR1 and CDR2 sequences are SGHRS and YFSETQ. Germline trimming cut 4 bases from V and 6 bases from J; bases unmatched to any gene: 19. The CDR3 has 17 amino acids. The CDR3 DNA follows: TGCGCCAGCAGCCGGAGACAGGGCGGAGATCAGGGTTCCGAGCAGTACTTC. Protein: CASSRRQGGDQGSEQYF.

This clonotype was recorded a few times. The genes are TRBV5-4 and TRBJ2-3, with TRBD1 matching 8 bases. V dropped 10 bases and J dropped 6; count of bases not matched to a gene: 7. The CDR3 is made up of 12 amino acids. Germline loops: CDR1 SGHNT, CDR2 YYREEE (reference sequence). The CDR3 DNA is TGTGCCGGAGGACAGGGCGGGGATACGCAGTATTTT. This translates into CAGGQGGDTQYF.

V gene TRBV7-2 combines with J gene TRBJ2-1; D ambiguous. The CDR3 runs 13 residues. Germline V CDR1 and CDR2: SGHTA, FQGNSA. Trimming pared 5 bases from V and 4 bases from J, leaving 9 bases between. CDR3 DNA sequence: TGTGCCAGCAGCCACAACAATTACAATGAGCAGTTCTTC. This encodes CASSHNNYNEQFF.

This clonotype has at least ten counts. The chain has TRBV10-3 and TRBJ2-2, with 7 bases matching TRBD2. Germline V gene lookup returns CDR1 ENHRY and CDR2 SYGVKD. This CDR3 has 14 residues. The ends lost 10 bases at V and 1 base at J; junction bases unmatched: 6. The CDR3 DNA is TGTGCCACCCGACTAGCAGGGAACACCGGGGAGCTGTTTTTT. It encodes CATRLAGNTGELFF.

V usage is TRBV21-1 and J usage is TRBJ2-7. TRBV21-1 is marked as a pseudogene. CDR3 length: 11 residues. CDR3 DNA: TGTGCCAGCAGCAGGTGCTACGAGCAGTACTTC. Translating it yields CASSRCYEQYF.

The chain links TRBV6-1 to TRBJ2-5; the D is unclear. The CDR3 totals 14 residues. With 6 bases removed from V and 1 base from J, the gap between germline ends came to 12 bases. CDR1 is MNHNS, CDR2 SASEGT, per germline. The CDR3 reads CASSEDVFQETQYF. DNA of the CDR3: TGTGCCAGCAGCGAGGACGTATTCCAAGAGACCCAGTACTTC.